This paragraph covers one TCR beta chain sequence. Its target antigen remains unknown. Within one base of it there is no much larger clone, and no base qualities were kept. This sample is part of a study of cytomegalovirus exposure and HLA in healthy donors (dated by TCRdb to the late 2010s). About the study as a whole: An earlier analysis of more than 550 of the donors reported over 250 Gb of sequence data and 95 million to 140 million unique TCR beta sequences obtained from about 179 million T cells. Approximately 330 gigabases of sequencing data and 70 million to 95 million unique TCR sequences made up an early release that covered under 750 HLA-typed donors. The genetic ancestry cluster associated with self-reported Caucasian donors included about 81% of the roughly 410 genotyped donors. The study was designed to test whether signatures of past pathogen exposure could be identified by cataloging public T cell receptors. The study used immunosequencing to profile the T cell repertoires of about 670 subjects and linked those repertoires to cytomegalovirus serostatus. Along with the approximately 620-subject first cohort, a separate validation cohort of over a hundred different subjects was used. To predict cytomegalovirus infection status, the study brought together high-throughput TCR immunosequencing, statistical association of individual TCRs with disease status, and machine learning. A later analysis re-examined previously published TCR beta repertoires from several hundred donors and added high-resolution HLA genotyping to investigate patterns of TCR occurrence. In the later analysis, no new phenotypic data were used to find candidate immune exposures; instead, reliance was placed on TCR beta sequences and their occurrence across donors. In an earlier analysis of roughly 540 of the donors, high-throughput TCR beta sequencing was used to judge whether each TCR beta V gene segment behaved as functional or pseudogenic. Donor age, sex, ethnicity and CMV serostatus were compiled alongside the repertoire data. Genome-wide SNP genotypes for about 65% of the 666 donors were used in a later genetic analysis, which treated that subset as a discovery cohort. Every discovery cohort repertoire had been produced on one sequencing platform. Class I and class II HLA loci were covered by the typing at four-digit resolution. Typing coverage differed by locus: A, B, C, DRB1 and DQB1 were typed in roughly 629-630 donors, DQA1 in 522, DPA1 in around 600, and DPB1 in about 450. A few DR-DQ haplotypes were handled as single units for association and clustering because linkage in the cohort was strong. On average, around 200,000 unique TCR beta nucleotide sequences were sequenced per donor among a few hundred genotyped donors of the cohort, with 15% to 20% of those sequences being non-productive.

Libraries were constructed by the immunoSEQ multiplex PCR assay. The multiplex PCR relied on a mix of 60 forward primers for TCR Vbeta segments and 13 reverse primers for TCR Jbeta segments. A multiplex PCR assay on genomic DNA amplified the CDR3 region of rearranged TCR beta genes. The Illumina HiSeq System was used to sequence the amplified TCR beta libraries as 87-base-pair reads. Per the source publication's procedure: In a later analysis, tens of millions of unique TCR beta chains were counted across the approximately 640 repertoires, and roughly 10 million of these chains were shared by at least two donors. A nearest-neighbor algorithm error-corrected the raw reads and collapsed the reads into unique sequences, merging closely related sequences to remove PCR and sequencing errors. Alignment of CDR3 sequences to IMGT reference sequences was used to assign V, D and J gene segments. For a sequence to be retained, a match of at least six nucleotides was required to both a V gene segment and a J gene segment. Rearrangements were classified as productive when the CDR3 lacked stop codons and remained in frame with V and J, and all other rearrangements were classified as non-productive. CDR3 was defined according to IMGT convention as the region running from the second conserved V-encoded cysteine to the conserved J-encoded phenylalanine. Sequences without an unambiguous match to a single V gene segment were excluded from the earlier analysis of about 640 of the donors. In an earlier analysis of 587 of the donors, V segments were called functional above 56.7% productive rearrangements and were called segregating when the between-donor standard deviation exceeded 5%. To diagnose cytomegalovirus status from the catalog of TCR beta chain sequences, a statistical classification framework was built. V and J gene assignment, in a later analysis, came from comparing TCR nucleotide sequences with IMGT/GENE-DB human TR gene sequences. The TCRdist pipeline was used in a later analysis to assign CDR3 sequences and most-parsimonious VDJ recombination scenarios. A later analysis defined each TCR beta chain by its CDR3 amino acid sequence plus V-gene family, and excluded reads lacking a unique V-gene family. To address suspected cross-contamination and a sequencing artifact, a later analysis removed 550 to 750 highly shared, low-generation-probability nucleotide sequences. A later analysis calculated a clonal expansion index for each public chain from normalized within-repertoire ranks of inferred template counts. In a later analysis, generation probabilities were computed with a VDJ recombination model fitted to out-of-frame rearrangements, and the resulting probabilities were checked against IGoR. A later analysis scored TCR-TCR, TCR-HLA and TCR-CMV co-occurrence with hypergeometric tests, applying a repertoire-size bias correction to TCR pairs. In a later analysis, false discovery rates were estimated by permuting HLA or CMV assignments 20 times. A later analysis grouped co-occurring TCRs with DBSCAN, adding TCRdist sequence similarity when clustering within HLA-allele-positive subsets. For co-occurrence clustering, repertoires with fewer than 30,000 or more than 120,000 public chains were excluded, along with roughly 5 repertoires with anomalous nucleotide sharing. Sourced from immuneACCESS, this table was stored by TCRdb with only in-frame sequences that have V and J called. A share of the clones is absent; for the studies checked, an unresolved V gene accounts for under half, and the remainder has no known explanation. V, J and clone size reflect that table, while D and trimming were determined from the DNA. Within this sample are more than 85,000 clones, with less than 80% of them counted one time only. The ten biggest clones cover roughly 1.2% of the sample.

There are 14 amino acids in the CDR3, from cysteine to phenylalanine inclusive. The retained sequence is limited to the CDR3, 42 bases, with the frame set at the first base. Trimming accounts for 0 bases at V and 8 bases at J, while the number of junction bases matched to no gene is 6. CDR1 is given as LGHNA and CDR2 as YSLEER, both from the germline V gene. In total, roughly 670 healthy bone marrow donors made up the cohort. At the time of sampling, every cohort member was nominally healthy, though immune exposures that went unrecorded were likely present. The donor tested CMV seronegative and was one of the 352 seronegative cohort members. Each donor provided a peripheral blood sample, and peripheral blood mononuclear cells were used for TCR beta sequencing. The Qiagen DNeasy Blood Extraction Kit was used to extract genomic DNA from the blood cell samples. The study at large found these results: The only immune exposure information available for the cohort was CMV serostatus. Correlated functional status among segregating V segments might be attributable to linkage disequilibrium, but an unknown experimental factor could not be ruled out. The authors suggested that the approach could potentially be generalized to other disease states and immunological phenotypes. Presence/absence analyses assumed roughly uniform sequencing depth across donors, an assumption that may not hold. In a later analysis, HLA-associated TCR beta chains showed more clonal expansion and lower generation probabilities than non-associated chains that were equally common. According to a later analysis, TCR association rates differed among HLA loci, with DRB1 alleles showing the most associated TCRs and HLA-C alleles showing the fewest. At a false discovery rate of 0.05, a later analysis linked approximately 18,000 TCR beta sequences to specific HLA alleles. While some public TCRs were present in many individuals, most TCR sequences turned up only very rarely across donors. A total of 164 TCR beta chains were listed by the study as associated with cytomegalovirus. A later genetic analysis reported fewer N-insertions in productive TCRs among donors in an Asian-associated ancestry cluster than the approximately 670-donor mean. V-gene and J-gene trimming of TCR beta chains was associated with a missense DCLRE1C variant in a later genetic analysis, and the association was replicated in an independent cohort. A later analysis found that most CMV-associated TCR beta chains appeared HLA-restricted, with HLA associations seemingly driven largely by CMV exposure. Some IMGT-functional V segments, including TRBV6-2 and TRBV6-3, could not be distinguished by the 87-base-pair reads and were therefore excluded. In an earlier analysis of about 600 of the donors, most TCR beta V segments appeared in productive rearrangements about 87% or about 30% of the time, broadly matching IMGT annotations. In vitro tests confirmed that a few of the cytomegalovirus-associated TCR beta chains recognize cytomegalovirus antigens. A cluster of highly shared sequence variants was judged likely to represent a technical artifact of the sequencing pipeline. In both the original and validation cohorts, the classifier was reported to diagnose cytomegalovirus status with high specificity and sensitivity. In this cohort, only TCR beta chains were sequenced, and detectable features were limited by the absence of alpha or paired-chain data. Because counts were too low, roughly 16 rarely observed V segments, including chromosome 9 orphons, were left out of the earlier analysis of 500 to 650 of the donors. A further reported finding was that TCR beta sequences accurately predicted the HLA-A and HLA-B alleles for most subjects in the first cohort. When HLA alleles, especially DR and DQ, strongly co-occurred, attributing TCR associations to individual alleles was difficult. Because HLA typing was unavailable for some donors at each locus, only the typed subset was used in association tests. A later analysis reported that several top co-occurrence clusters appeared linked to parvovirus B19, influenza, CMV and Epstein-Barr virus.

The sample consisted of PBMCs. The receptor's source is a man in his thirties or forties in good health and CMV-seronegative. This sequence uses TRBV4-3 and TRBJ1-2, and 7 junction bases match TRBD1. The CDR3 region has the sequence CASSQDGQGGGYTF. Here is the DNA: TGCGCCAGCAGCCAAGATGGTCAGGGGGGAGGCTACACCTTC.